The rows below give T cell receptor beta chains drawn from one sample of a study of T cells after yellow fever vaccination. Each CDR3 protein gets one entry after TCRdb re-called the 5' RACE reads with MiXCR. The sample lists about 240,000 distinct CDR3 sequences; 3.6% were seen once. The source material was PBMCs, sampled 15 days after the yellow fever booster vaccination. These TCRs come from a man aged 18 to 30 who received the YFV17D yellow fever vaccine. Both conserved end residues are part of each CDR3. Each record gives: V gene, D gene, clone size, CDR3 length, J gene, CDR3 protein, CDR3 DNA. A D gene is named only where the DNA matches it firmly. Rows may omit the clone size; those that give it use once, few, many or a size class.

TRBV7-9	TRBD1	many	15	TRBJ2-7	CASSPRQGLIYEQYF	TGTGCCAGCAGCCCTAGACAGGGTCTGATCTACGAGCAGTACTTC
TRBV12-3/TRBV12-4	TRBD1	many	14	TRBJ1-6	CASSRGQSNSPLHF	TGTGCCAGCAGCAGGGGACAGAGTAATTCACCCCTCCACTTT
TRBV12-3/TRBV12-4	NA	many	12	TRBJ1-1	CASMEEELEAFF	TGTGCCAGCATGGAAGAGGAGCTTGAAGCTTTCTTT
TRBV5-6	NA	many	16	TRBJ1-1	CASSRIEFSRDTEAFF	TGTGCCAGCAGCAGAATTGAGTTCTCTCGGGACACTGAAGCTTTCTTT
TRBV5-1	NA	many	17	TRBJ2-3	CASSLVLQISTGDTQYF	TGCGCCAGCAGCTTGGTCCTACAGATAAGCACGGGAGATACGCAGTATTTT
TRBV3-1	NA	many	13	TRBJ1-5	CASSQSQGQPQHF	TGTGCCAGCAGCCAAAGTCAGGGTCAGCCCCAGCATTTT
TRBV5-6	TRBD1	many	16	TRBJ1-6	CASSLVGTGGNSPLHF	TGTGCCAGCAGCTTAGTCGGGACAGGGGGCAATTCACCCCTCCACTTT
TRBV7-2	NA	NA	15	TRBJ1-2	CASSLARGRGYGYTF	TGTGCCAGCAGCTTAGCGCGGGGCAGGGGCTATGGCTACACCTTC
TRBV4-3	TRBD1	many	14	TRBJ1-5	CASSQEKGAQPQHF	TGCGCCAGCAGCCAAGAGAAGGGGGCTCAGCCCCAGCATTTT
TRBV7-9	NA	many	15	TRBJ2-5	CASSPLGAAGETQYF	TGTGCCAGCAGCCCGCTCGGGGCTGCCGGGGAGACCCAGTACTTC
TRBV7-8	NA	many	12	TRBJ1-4	CASSSVDGKLFF	TGTGCCAGCAGCTCCGTTGACGGAAAACTGTTTTTT
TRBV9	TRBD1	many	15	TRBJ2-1	CASSVRRQGADEQFF	TGTGCCAGCAGCGTAAGGAGACAGGGGGCCGATGAGCAGTTCTTC
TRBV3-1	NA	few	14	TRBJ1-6	CASSQISGDSPLHF	TGTGCCAGCAGCCAAATCAGCGGCGATTCACCCCTCCACTTT
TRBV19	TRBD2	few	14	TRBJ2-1	CASSIRLAGNEQFF	TGTGCCAGTAGTATTCGGCTAGCGGGGAATGAGCAGTTCTTC
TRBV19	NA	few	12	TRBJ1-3	CASNILGNTIYF	TGTGCCAGTAACATCCTAGGAAACACCATATATTTT
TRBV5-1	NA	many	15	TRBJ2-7	CASSLMFGGCYEQYF	TGCGCCAGCAGTTTAATGTTCGGGGGCTGCTACGAGCAGTACTTC
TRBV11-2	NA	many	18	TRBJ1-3	CASSPGRGQGRSGNTIYF	TGTGCCAGCAGCCCAGGGCGGGGGCAGGGCCGGTCTGGAAACACCATATATTTT